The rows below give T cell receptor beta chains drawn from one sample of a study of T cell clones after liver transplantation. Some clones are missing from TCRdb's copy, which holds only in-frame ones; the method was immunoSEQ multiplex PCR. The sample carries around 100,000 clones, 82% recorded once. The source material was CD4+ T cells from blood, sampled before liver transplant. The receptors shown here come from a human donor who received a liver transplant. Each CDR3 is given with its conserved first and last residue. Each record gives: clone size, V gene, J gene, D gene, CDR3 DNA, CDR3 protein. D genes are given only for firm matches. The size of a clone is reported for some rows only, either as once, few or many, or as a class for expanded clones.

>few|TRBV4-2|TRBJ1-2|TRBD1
TGTGCCAGCAGCCAAGGGGTCCCCAGGGGGCAGGCCTATGGCTACACCTTC
CASSQGVPRGQAYGYTF
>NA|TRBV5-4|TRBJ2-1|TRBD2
TGTGCCACGCGGGGGAACGGCAATGAGCAGTTCTTC
CATRGNGNEQFF
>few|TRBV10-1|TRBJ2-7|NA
TGCGCCAGCAGTCCAAAAGGGGGGGGCTTCCACGAGCAGTACTTC
CASSPKGGGFHEQYF
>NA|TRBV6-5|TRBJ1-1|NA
TGTGCCAGCAGGCACCAAGGGGGCACTGAAGCTTTCTTT
CASRHQGGTEAFF
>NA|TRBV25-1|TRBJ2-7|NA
TGTGCCAGCAGTGCCCGGGGCTACGAGCAGTACTTC
CASSARGYEQYF
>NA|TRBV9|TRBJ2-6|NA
TGTGCCAGCAGCGAAAGGGGTGGTGGGGCCAACGTCCTGACTTTC
CASSERGGGANVLTF
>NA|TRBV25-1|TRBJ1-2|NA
TGTGCCAGCAGTTCCCGACTGTATGGCTACACCTTC
CASSSRLYGYTF
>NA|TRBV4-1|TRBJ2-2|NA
TGCGCCAGCAGCCAAGATGGTCGGTCGGCCGGGGAGCTGTTTTTT
CASSQDGRSAGELFF
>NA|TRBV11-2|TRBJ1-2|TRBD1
TGTGCCAGTACACTTGACAGGGGCGAATATGGCTACACCTTC
CASTLDRGEYGYTF
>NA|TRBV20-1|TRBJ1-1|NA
TGCAGTGCTAGAGGGAGGACAGAAGCTTTCTTT
CSARGRTEAFF
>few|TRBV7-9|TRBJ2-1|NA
TGTGCCACCCTTCGGGGGGACAGAAAGACAATGCTGGACAATGAGCAGTTCTTC
CATLRGDRKTMLDNEQFF
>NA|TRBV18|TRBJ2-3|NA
TGTGCCAGCTCACCACCGGGGGGCTACACAGATACGCAGTATTTT
CASSPPGGYTDTQYF
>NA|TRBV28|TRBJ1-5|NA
TGTGCCAGCAGGGCCGGACAGTTCAATCAGCCCCAGCATTTT
CASRAGQFNQPQHF
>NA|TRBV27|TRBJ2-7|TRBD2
TGTGCCAGCAGTTTCTTTGCGGGAGCTGGCGAGCAGTACTTC
CASSFFAGAGEQYF
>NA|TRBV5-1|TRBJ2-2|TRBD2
TGCGCCAGCAGCTCCCCTAGCGGGGGGGCCGGGGAGCTGTTTTTT
CASSSPSGGAGELFF
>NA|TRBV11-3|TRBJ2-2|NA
TGTGCCAGCAGCTCGAGACTTTCGAGGACATACACCGGGGAGCTGTTTTTT
CASSSRLSRTYTGELFF
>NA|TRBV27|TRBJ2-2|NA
TGTGCCAGCAGTTATAGAGACAGGAGCACCGGGGAGCTGTTTTTT
CASSYRDRSTGELFF
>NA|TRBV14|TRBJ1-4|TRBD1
TGTGCCAGCAGCCTGCGGACAGGGCTGGCTGAAAAACTGTTTTTT
CASSLRTGLAEKLFF
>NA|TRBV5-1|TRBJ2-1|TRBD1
TGCGCCAGCAGCAAGGGACAGGGGAGCTACAATGAGCAGTTCTTC
CASSKGQGSYNEQFF
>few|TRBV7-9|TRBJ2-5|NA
TGTGCCAGCAGCTTAGCGGGGACGGTTGTTGAGACCCAGTACTTC
CASSLAGTVVETQYF
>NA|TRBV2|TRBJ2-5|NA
TGTGCCAGCAGTCGGGCTGGGATCCAAGAGACCCAGTACTTC
CASSRAGIQETQYF
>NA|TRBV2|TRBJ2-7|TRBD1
TGTGCCAGCGCAGGGGGCTTTGACTACGAGCAGTACTTC
CASAGGFDYEQYF
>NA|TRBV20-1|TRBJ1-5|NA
TGCAGTGCCTCTATGGGTCAGCCCCAGCATTTT
CSASMGQPQHF
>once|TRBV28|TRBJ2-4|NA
TGTGCCAGCAGTTTAGGGCGGACTAAAAACATTCAGTACTTC
CASSLGRTKNIQYF
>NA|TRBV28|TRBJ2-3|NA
TGTGCCAGCAGTAAAGACAATCTAGGTACGCAGTATTTT
CASSKDNLGTQYF
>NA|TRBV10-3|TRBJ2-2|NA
TGTGCCACCCTTACGGGGGGCGCTCGAACCGGGGAGCTGTTTTTT
CATLTGGARTGELFF
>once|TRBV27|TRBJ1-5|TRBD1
TGTGCCAGCAGTTTATCGGGGACAGGGAGTCAGCCCCAGCATTTT
CASSLSGTGSQPQHF
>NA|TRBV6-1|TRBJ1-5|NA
TGTGCCAGCAGTGGACACACCGATCGCAATCAGCCCCAGCATTTT
CASSGHTDRNQPQHF
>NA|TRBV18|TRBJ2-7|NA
TGTGCCAGCTCACCGTCCCGGGACATTTACGAGCAGTACTTC
CASSPSRDIYEQYF
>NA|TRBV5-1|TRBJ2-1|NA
TGCGCCAGCAGCTTGGTAGGGACCAGGGGGGATGAGCAGTTCTTC
CASSLVGTRGDEQFF
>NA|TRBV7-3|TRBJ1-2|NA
TGTGCCAGCAGCCACAGTCCGGGAGGCTATGGCTACACCTTC
CASSHSPGGYGYTF
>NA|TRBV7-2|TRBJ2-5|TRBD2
TGTGCCAGCACCCAGCTATGGACTAGCCTGGAGACCCAGTACTTC
CASTQLWTSLETQYF
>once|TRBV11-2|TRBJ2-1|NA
TGTGCCAGCAGCTGGGATCCCGGGGGCAATGAGCAGTTCTTC
CASSWDPGGNEQFF
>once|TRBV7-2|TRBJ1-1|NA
TGTGCCAGCAGCTTAGTTAGGGGTGAAGCTTTCTTT
CASSLVRGEAFF
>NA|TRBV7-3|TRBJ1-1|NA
TGTGCCAGCAGCTTAGGGCAGGCCAACACTGAAGCTTTCTTT
CASSLGQANTEAFF